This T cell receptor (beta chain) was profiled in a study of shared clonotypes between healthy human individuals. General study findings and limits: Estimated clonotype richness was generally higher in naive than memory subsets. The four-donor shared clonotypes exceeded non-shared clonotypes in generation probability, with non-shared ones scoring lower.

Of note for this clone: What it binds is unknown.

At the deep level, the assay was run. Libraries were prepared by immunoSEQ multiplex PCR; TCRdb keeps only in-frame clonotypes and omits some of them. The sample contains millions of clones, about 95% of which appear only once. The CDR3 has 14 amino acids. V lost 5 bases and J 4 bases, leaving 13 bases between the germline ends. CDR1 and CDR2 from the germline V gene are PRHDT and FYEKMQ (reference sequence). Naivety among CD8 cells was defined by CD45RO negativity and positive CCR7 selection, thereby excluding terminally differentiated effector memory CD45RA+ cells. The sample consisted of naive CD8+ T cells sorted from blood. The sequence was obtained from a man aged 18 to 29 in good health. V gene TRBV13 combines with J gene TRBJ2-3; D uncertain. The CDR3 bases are TGTGCCAGCAGCGACTCTAGGACGGCAGATACGCAGTATTTT. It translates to CASSDSRTADTQYF.